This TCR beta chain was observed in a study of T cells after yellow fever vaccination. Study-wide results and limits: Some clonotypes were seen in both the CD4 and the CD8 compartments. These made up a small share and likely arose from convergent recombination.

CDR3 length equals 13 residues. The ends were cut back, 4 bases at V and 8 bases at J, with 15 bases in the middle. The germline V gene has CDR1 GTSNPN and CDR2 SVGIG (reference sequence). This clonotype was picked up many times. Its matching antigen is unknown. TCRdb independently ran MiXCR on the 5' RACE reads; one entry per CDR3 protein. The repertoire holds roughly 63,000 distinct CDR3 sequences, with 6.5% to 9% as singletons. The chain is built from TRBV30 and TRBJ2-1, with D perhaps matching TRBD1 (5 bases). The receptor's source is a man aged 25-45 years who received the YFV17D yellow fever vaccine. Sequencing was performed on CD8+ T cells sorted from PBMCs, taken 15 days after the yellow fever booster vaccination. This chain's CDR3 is CAWNWVRGDEQFF. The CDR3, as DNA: TGTGCCTGGAATTGGGTAAGGGGCGATGAGCAGTTCTTC. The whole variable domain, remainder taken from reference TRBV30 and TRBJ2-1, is SQTIHQWPATLVQPVGSPLSLECTVEGTSNPNLYWYRQAAGRGLQLLFYSVGIGQISSEVPQNLSASRPQDRQFILSSKKLLLSDSGFYLCAWNWVRGDEQFFGPGTRLTVL.